The 8 T cell receptor beta chains given below trace back to one sample, sequenced in a study of T cells in Graves' hyperthyroidism and ophthalmopathy. Using RNA transcripts as the source, TCR beta CDR3 regions were amplified. First-round RT-PCR with HTBI primers amplified the TCR CDR3 region. MiXCR, run by TCRdb on the multiplex PCR reads, gives a single entry per CDR3 protein. The table lists 530,000 or so distinct CDR3 sequences, around 24% of them singletons. Material for sequencing was blood. Receptors were obtained from a woman aged 25 to 39 with Graves' ophthalmopathy.

This clonotype was observed a few times. V gene TRBV14 combines with J gene TRBJ1-2; D is unclear. The CDR3 is made up of 15 amino acids. V lost 2 bases to trimming and J lost 1 base, with 11 bases between them. Germline CDR1 is SGHDN and CDR2 is FVKESK. The chain's CDR3 is CASSQQFPYNYGYTF. The CDR3 DNA follows: TGTGCCAGCAGCCAACAGTTCCCTTATAACTATGGCTACACCTTC.

The table lists this clonotype with many counts. V and J are TRBV9 and TRBJ1-2; D is unclear. Germline loops: CDR1 SGDLS, CDR2 YYNGEE. CDR3 length equals 14 residues. With 1 base removed from V and 8 bases from J, the gap between germline ends came to 15 bases. CDR3 sequence reads: CASSVWSSDGGYTF. CDR3 DNA sequence: TGTGCCAGCAGCGTATGGTCCTCCGACGGCGGCTACACCTTC.

This clonotype has a count of ten or more. The chain employs TRBV12-3 or TRBV12-4 and TRBJ1-5; D is uncertain. Trimming removed 5 bases at V and 3 bases at J, with 14 bases between. This CDR3 region has 15 residues. CDR3 region: CASSGDWPFNQPQHF. The CDR3 DNA reads as TGTGCCAGCAGTGGGGATTGGCCTTTCAATCAGCCCCAGCATTTT.

This clonotype occurred many times. This sequence joins TRBV7-3 and TRBJ1-1; D call uncertain. CDR1 and CDR2 (germline): SGHTA, FQGTGA. The V gene lost 5 bases and the J gene lost 5 bases, with 12 bases spanning the gap. This CDR3 comprises 13 residues. In DNA form, the CDR3 reads TGTGCCAGCAGCCTACGCCCCGGGACTGAAGCTTTCTTT. Its translation is CASSLRPGTEAFF. Drawing the rest from reference TRBV7-3 and TRBJ1-1, the complete variable domain is GAGVSQTPSNKVTEKGKYVELRCDPISGHTALYWYRQSLGQGPEFLIYFQGTGAADDSGLPNDRFFAVRPEGSVSTLKIQRTERGDSAVYLCASSLRPGTEAFFGQGTRLTVV.

Many counts were recorded for this clonotype. The chain joins TRBV2 to TRBJ1-1; 7 bases are shared with TRBD1. The CDR3 runs to 18 residues. V dropped 3 bases and J dropped 1; count of bases not matched to a gene: 14. Per the germline V gene, CDR1 is SNHLY and CDR2 is FYNNEI. This CDR3 is CASSEGGQLRRKNTEAFF. The CDR3 DNA is TGTGCCAGCAGTGAGGGGGGACAGCTCCGCCGGAAGAACACTGAAGCTTTCTTT.

This clonotype was picked up many times. A junction end diverges from the germline sequence, so it may reflect a read error. The chain employs TRBV27 and TRBJ2-3; 11 bases agree with TRBD2. The length of the CDR3 is 16 residues. Per the germline V gene, CDR1 is MNHEY and CDR2 is SMNVEV (reference sequence). The DNA of the CDR3 is TGTGCCAGCAGTTTGGGACTAGCGGAAAACACAGGTACGCAGTATTTT. Its translation is CASSLGLAENTGTQYF.

This clonotype was observed many times. This chain connects TRBV10-3 to TRBJ1-2; 8 bases fit TRBD1. The CDR3 runs 14 residues. Germline V lookup: CDR1 ENHRY, CDR2 SYGVKD. Unmatched junction bases numbered 8, after V lost 3 bases and J lost 8 bases. The CDR3 spells CAISDGQGTRGYTF. In DNA, the CDR3 is TGTGCCATCAGTGACGGACAGGGTACGAGGGGCTACACCTTC.

In its sample, this clonotype was seen many times. V and J are TRBV11-1 and TRBJ2-7; D is uncertain. Germline V gives CDR1 SGHAT, CDR2 FQDESV (reference sequence). The CDR3 sequence is 15 residues long. V lost 0 bases and J 0 bases, leaving 9 bases between the germline ends. The CDR3 bases are TGTGCCAGCAGCTTAGCAAGCCAGACCTCCTACGAGCAGTACTTC. Translation: CASSLASQTSYEQYF.